A single TCR beta chain is shown here with its context. Its specificity is unknown. The sample is drawn from a study of CD8+CD57+ T cells in acquired aplastic anemia. Study context: Sorted CD4+ and CD8+ cells yielded DNA averaging about 2.9 ug. Where healthy donors were concerned, CD4+ cells averaged about 10 million reads.

TCR beta VDJ and CDR3 profiling used genomic DNA as template. A single record per CDR3 protein comes from TCRdb applying MiXCR to the reads. The repertoire holds hundreds of thousands of distinct CDR3 sequences, with 55% to 75% as singletons. Findings and limits, study-wide: A set of roughly 27 CD8+ CDR3 sequences was shared between patients and controls, and these sequences appeared highly expressed in patients. Patients and controls were not found to differ significantly in CD8+ Simpson's diversity.

The CDR3 spans 15 residues. With 3 bases clipped from V and 2 bases from J, the junction kept 4 bases outside the gene matches. The germline V gene encodes CDR1 DFQATT and CDR2 SNEGSKA (reference sequence). The chain combines TRBV20-1 with TRBJ2-7; 13 bases are a match to TRBD2. The TCR originated in a human donor in good health, serving as a control. The sequenced material came from sorted CD4+, CD8+, or CD8+CD57+ T cells (not recorded which) from PBMCs. CDR3 DNA: TGCAGTGCTAGGCCGGGACTAGCGGGGACCTACGAGCAGTACTTC. Its protein product is CSARPGLAGTYEQYF.